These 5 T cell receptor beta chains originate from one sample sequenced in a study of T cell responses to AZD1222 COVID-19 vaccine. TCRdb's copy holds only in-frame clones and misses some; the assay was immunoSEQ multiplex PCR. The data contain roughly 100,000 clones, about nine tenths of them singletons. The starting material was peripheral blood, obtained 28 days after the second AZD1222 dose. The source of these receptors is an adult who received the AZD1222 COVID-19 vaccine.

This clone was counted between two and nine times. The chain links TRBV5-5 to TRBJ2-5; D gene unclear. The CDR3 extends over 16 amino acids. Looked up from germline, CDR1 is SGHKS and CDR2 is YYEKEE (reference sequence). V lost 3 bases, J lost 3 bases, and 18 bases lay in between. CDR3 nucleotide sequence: TGTGCCAGCAGCTGGTTTGGTTCCACGAGAGAAGAGACCCAGTACTTC. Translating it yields CASSWFGSTREETQYF.

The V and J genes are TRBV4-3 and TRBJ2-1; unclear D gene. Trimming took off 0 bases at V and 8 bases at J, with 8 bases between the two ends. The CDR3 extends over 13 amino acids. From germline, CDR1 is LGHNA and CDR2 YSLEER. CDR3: CASSQDRRDEQFF. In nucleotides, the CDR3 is TGCGCCAGCAGCCAAGATCGTCGAGATGAGCAGTTCTTC.

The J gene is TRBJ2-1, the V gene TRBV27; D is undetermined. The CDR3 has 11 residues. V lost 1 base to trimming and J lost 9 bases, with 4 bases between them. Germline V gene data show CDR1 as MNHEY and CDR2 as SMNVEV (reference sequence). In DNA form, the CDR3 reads TGTGCCAGCAGTTTATTCGGTGAGCAGTTCTTC. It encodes CASSLFGEQFF.

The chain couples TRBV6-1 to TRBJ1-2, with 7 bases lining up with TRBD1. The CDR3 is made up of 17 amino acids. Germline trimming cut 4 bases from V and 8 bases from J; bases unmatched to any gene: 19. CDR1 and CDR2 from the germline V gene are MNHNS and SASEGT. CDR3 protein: CASSGFNRGPKLFGYTF. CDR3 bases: TGTGCCAGCAGTGGGTTTAACAGGGGACCCAAACTATTCGGCTACACCTTC.

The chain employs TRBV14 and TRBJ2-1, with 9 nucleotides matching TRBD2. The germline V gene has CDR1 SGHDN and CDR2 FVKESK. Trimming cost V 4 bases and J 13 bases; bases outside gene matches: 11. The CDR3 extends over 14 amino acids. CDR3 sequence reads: CASSRAGGPSVQFF. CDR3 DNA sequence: TGTGCCAGCAGCCGGGCGGGAGGGCCTTCCGTACAGTTCTTC.